The 16 T cell receptor beta chains in this list originate from one sample, sequenced in a study of patients and donors after allogeneic stem cell transplantation. TCRdb passed the RT-PCR reads through MiXCR, listing each CDR3 protein once. The table includes about a million distinct CDR3 sequences, roughly 17% detected once. Specimen: blood, either unsorted or a sorted T cell fraction (not recorded which). These receptors came from a human donor who was either an allogeneic HSCT recipient or a stem cell or donor lymphocyte infusion donor (not recorded which). It is not recorded whose cells these are; they may come from a transplant donor.

This chain connects TRBV6-1 to TRBJ1-4, with TRBD1 as a possible D gene (6 bases). V was cut by 3 bases and J by 7 bases, with 18 bases left in between. The CDR3 consists of 16 residues. CDR1 MNHNS and CDR2 SASEGT come from the germline V gene. CDR3 loop: CASSDLGTGGREKLFF. The CDR3 region has the DNA TGTGCCAGCAGTGATCTCGGGACCGGGGGGCGTGAAAAACTGTTTTTT.

The chain combines TRBV20-1 with TRBJ1-5; D gene unclear. Germline CDR1 and CDR2: DFQATT and SNEGSKA (reference sequence). The CDR3 loop spans 15 amino acids. Trimming took 1 base from V and 6 from J, leaving 16 bases between them. CDR3: CSARGFRTATQPQHF. The CDR3 DNA sequence: TGCAGTGCTAGAGGCTTTAGGACGGCTACTCAGCCCCAGCATTTT.

This rearrangement joins TRBV4-3 to TRBJ1-3; D is perhaps TRBD1 (6 bases). Germline V CDR1 and CDR2: LGHNA, YSLEER. This CDR3 region has 15 residues. Trimming removed 11 bases from V and 1 base from J, with 18 bases in between. The CDR3 protein is CAGGLGGKSGNTIYF. Here the CDR3 DNA reads TGCGCCGGAGGATTGGGGGGCAAATCTGGAAACACCATATATTTT.

This clonotype was found a few times. V is TRBV27 and J is TRBJ2-3; D may be TRBD1 or TRBD2 (6 bases each). CDR1 MNHEY and CDR2 SMNVEV come from the germline V gene (reference sequence). The CDR3 loop spans 13 amino acids. V was clipped by 6 bases and J by 8 bases, with 15 bases between them. In DNA, the CDR3 is TGTGCCAGCAGCCGGGGGCCGACCCGTACGCAGTATTTT. Protein sequence: CASSRGPTRTQYF.

The chain has TRBV25-1 and TRBJ1-1; D might be TRBD1 (6 bases). Trimming stripped 8 bases from V and 5 bases from J, with 15 bases between. The CDR3 runs 13 residues. Germline assignment: CDR1 MGHDK and CDR2 SYGVNS. CDR3 amino acids: CASLGQGLTEAFF. CDR3 sequence (DNA): TGTGCCAGCTTAGGGCAGGGGCTGACTGAAGCTTTCTTT.

Comments on this clonotype: This may be a read error: a much more frequent sequence differs by one nucleotide. V gene TRBV6-2 or TRBV6-3 combines with J gene TRBJ2-6; D not certain. In germline, CDR1 is MNHEY, CDR2 SVGEGT. The CDR3 is made up of 14 amino acids. Deletions cut 6 bases from V and 0 bases from J, with 6 bases between. CDR3 protein: CASRETSGANVLTF. CDR3 sequence (DNA): TGTGCCAGCAGGGAAACCTCTGGGGCCAACGTCCTGACTTTC.

For the CDR3, the DNA is TGTGCCAGCAGTTACGAGGGGGGAACCTTCTACGAGCAGTACTTC. As protein: CASSYEGGTFYEQYF. The V and J genes are TRBV6-5 and TRBJ2-7; D may be TRBD1 or TRBD2 (6 bases each). The V gene's germline CDR1 is MNHEY and CDR2 SVGAGI. This CDR3 has 15 residues. Trimming cost V 2 bases and J 3 bases, with 14 bases left between them.

The chain recombines TRBV7-2 with TRBJ2-1; TRBD2 aligns across 13 bases. Trimming at V came to 5 bases and at J to 2 bases, leaving 6 bases not matched to a gene. The germline CDR1 and CDR2 sequences are SGHTA and FQGNSA. The CDR3 sequence is 17 residues long. CDR3 sequence (DNA): TGTGCCAGCAGCCCTTCACTAGCGGGGGGGCCCTACAATGAGCAGTTCTTC. This codes for CASSPSLAGGPYNEQFF.

This clonotype was counted only a few times. The chain uses TRBV5-1 and TRBJ2-3; a weak D match, TRBD1 (6 bases). This CDR3 contains 15 residues. CDR1 and CDR2 from the germline V gene are SGHRS and YFSETQ. V was cut by 6 bases and J by 2 bases, with 16 bases left in between. CDR3 DNA: TGCGCCAGCAAGTGGGGCAGGGGTAACACAGATACGCAGTATTTT. Its protein is CASKWGRGNTDTQYF.

The genes are TRBV5-1 and TRBJ1-1; the D is unclear. Germline CDR1 is SGHRS and CDR2 is YFSETQ. Trimming removed 0 bases at V and 8 bases at J, with 14 bases between. This CDR3 has 14 residues. The CDR3 sequence: CASSLGAVVTEAFF. CDR3 nucleotides: TGCGCCAGCAGCTTGGGTGCCGTTGTAACCGAAGCTTTCTTT.

This chain connects TRBV4-3 to TRBJ1-1, with D uncertain. The V gene's germline CDR1 is LGHNA and CDR2 YSLEER. This CDR3 comprises 16 residues. Trimming left V 1 base short and J 2 bases short, with 14 bases between. The CDR3, as DNA: TGCGCCAGCAGCCAAGGGCGGAGAGGCGCCAACACTGAAGCTTTCTTT. It codes for CASSQGRRGANTEAFF.

This clonotype was seen a handful of times. This sequence joins TRBV20-1 and TRBJ1-2, with 7 bases matching TRBD1. CDR1 and CDR2 (germline): DFQATT, SNEGSKA (reference sequence). V gave up 5 bases and J gave up 7 bases; unmatched junction bases: 7. The CDR3 runs 12 residues. The DNA for the CDR3 is TGCAGTGCTCCTCCCCCAGGGGGTGGCTACACCTTC. Amino acid sequence: CSAPPPGGGYTF.

This chain connects TRBV4-1 to TRBJ2-3, with D possibly matching TRBD1 (6 bases). Germline lookup yields CDR1 MGHRA and CDR2 YSYEKL. This CDR3 has 17 amino acids. V lost 0 bases and J lost 1, with 14 bases in between. The DNA for the CDR3 is TGCGCCAGCAGCCAAGATCTAGGGGGAAGAGGCACAGATACGCAGTATTTT. Amino acid sequence: CASSQDLGGRGTDTQYF.

This clonotype was observed a handful of times. This chain connects TRBV6-2 or TRBV6-3 to TRBJ2-1; D assignment may be TRBD1 or TRBD2 (5 bases each). This CDR3 is built from 11 residues. Germline CDR1 and CDR2: MNHEY and SVGEGT. Trimming took 7 bases from V and 10 from J, leaving 11 bases between them. The CDR3 DNA sequence: TGTGCCAGCACCCAGGGAGCCGAGCAGTTCTTC. Protein: CASTQGAEQFF.

This clonotype was found a few times. The chain has TRBV5-1 and TRBJ2-1, with 7 bases identical to TRBD2. Germline values: CDR1 SGHRS, CDR2 YFSETQ. With 3 bases clipped from V and 7 bases from J, the junction kept 13 bases outside the gene matches. This CDR3 has 16 residues. This CDR3 is CASSWNGVTAGNEQFF. The CDR3 DNA follows: TGCGCCAGCAGCTGGAACGGCGTGACAGCGGGGAATGAGCAGTTCTTC.

The sample holds a few counts of this clonotype. V usage is TRBV12-3 or TRBV12-4 and J usage is TRBJ2-6; tentative D call: TRBD1 (6 bases). The CDR3 has 15 amino acids. V dropped 6 bases and J dropped 0 bases, with 9 bases sitting between them. In nucleotides, the CDR3 is TGTGCCAGCAGACCGGACAGCTCTGGGGCCAACGTCCTGACTTTC. This encodes CASRPDSSGANVLTF.